This TCR beta chain was sequenced in a study of T cells after yellow fever vaccination (dated by TCRdb to the late 2010s). Describing the broader study: The SMART-Seq v4 Ultra Low Input RNA kit was used to prepare libraries from fractions with low cell numbers. To follow T-cell clones before and after primary and booster YFV17D yellow fever vaccination, bulk TCR alpha and beta repertoires were sequenced over time. Blood was drawn at multiple timepoints before and after primary and secondary immunization, with bulk PBMC replicates and cell subsets isolated. Two healthy male donors, one aged 18 to 29 and one aged 30 to 40 years, made up the cohort.

TCR cDNA was synthesized by 5'RACE template switching, which introduced a universal primer site and unique molecular identifiers. Priming of cDNA synthesis was performed from both the TCR alpha and TCR beta constant segments. Libraries were amplified in two PCR steps, with sample barcodes and sequencing adapters added in the second step. Sequencing of the libraries was done on either Illumina HiSeq 2500 (2x100 bp) or NovaSeq (2x150 bp). The study's processing was this. Demultiplexing of reads and collapsing into UMI consensus sequences were performed with MIGEC, and V(D)J alignment was carried out with MiXCR. Clonotypes responding to the vaccine were identified with edgeR on replicate PBMC samples, with the criteria of FDR below 0.01 and a log2 fold change above 5 up to day 15. CD4 or CD8 identity was assigned to each bulk clonotype according to whether the clonotype was present at higher abundance in the sequenced CD4 repertoire or the sequenced CD8 repertoire. TCRdb applied fastp at Q25 and MiXCR to the public reads, then kept only in-frame beta chains. Rows are combined by CDR3 protein, so each entry shows the most common genes and DNA. The authors' filters were not applied to this entry. In this sample the table shows about 630,000 distinct CDR3 sequences, 9% to 15% of which occur a single time. Clones ranked in the top ten supply under 15% of the sample.

Concerning this clonotype: Its cognate antigen has yet to be identified. Per-nucleotide qualities are absent, and no much larger clonotype sits a single base away.

Its CDR3 holds 15 amino acids, cysteine through phenylalanine. Kept here is only the CDR3 DNA, which spans 45 bases and is read in frame from base 1. CDR1 and CDR2 are drawn from the germline V gene (reference sequence): LGHDT, YNNKEL. Trimming removed 7 bases from V and 4 bases from J, leaving 18 bases between the germline ends. This specimen's treatment or condition label, interpreted: live attenuated yellow fever vaccine strain. At every blood-draw timepoint, two biological replicates of bulk PBMCs were collected. PBMCs were isolated from peripheral blood using a standard Ficoll-Paque protocol. TriZol was used to extract RNA from bulk PBMCs, CD4 and CD8 fractions, and dextramer-positive and dextramer-negative fractions. Results the study describes overall, beyond this receptor: After the booster, most of the clones that had expanded following primary vaccination were detected again (96% of CD4 and around nine tenths of CD8), which suggests that memory was broadly maintained. Only a couple of donors were included in the study, so the extent to which the findings can be generalized is limited. FACS-sorted repertoires could contain abundant contaminating clonotypes from the bulk population, so computational filtering was required. The secondary T-cell response was weaker than the primary response but faster, peaking on day 5 instead of day 15. A small fraction of clonotypes appeared in both the CD4 and CD8 compartments, likely as a result of convergent recombination.

The sample consisted of PBMCs, taken on the day of the yellow fever booster vaccination. The chain employs TRBV3-1 and TRBJ2-3, with no confidently assigned D gene. The receptor was derived from a young man who received the YFV17D yellow fever vaccine. Read as DNA, the sequence is TGTGCCAGCACCCATGCCCCCACGTACCCAGATACGCAGTATTTT. The resulting protein is CASTHAPTYPDTQYF.